The following is a T cell receptor beta chain sequence with its context. The data stem from a study of spatial heterogeneity in lung cancer. In the study overall: The donors, fewer than 95 patients with untreated early-stage non-small cell lung cancer, provided the samples. Sequenced were any available follow-up PBMC samples, which had been obtained a median of approximately two years after resection. Alpha-chain detections were consistently fewer than beta-chain detections among the sequences.

Time point: blood at routine non-recurrence follow-up after resection. Sequencing of whole RNA from tumor, nontumor lung or frozen PBMC involved no sorting. TCRdb itself ran the 5' RACE reads through MiXCR, one entry per CDR3 protein. The sample contains under 150,000 distinct CDR3 sequences, 9.5% to 15% of which appear only once. Germline CDR1 SGHVS, CDR2 FNYEAQ. The CDR3 contains 17 residues. Trimming pared 0 bases from V and 0 bases from J, leaving 12 bases between. The sequencing used PBMCs, collected at follow-up. The chain uses TRBV7-6 and TRBJ1-3, with no clear D. The clonotype comes from a male donor with early-stage non-small cell lung cancer. The CDR3 protein is CASSLAAESFSGNTIYF. The CDR3 nucleotides are TGTGCCAGCAGCTTAGCGGCAGAGTCCTTCTCTGGAAACACCATATATTTT.